This T cell receptor (beta chain) was documented in a study of cytomegalovirus exposure and HLA in healthy donors. Study findings and constraints: The HLA-A and HLA-B alleles of most subjects were reportedly predicted accurately from TCR beta sequences. A later analysis showed that HLA-associated TCR beta chains had undergone more clonal expansion than equally common others.

This CDR3 has 14 amino acids. The V end lost 0 bases, the J end lost 1 base, and 6 bases lay between the germline ends. A note on this clone: The target antigen is unknown.

In the PCR, 60 Vbeta and 13 Jbeta primers were used. Generated by immunoSEQ multiplex PCR, the TCRdb table keeps only in-frame clones and is missing some. The repertoire includes roughly 160,000 clones, around 83% of them detected once, and roughly 8% sits in the top ten. The V gene is TRBV23-1, the J gene TRBJ1-1; no reliable D call. TRBV23-1 carries the ORF label, with uncertain function. This clonotype was obtained from a male donor in good health and CMV-seropositive. Sequenced: PBMCs. CDR3 loop: CASSQSWRNTEAFF. The DNA of the CDR3 is TGCGCCAGCAGTCAATCGTGGAGGAACACTGAAGCTTTCTTT.